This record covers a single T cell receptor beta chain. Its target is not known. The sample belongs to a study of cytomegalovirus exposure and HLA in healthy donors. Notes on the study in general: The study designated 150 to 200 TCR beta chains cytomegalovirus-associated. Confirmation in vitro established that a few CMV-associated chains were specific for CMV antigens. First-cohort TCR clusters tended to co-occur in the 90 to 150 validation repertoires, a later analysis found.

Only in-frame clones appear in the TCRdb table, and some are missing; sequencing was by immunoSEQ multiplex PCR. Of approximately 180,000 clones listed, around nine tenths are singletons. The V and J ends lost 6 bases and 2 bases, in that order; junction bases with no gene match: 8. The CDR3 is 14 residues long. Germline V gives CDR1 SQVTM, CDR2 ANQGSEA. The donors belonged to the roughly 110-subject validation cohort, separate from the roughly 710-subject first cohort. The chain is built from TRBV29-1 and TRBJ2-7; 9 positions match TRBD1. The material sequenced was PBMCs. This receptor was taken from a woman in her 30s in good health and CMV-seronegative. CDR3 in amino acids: CSVQQGAIAYEQYF. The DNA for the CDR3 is TGCAGCGTACAACAGGGGGCTATCGCCTACGAGCAGTACTTC.